This paragraph covers one T cell receptor (beta chain) sequence. Its antigen is as yet unknown. The repertoire was sequenced with immunoSEQ multiplex PCR; TCRdb's copy has only in-frame clones and lacks some. The profile shows some 120,000 clones, 80% to 90% of them singletons. The data belong to a study of T cell responses to AZD1222 COVID-19 vaccine. General observations from the study: Vaccine-associated CD4 TCRs spanned spike, dominant at 160-218 and 743-854. Donor demographics were predominantly white British with a female majority; clonal diversity may be underestimated. Sampled repertoires all dated from after the peak T cell response. Unmutated variant regions reportedly attract nearly half of all spike-specific TCRs.

From germline, CDR1 is LNHDA and CDR2 SQIVND (reference sequence). The CDR3 totals 13 residues. The ends were cut back, 7 bases at V and 4 bases at J, with 11 bases in the middle. The chain joins TRBV19 to TRBJ2-1; D possibly corresponds to TRBD1 (6 bases). The sequences come from peripheral blood, collected on day 0 of AZD1222 vaccination. The TCR was taken from an adult in good health. CDR3 protein: CASTPDRYNEQFF. In DNA form, the CDR3 reads TGTGCCAGTACCCCTGACAGGTACAATGAGCAGTTCTTC.